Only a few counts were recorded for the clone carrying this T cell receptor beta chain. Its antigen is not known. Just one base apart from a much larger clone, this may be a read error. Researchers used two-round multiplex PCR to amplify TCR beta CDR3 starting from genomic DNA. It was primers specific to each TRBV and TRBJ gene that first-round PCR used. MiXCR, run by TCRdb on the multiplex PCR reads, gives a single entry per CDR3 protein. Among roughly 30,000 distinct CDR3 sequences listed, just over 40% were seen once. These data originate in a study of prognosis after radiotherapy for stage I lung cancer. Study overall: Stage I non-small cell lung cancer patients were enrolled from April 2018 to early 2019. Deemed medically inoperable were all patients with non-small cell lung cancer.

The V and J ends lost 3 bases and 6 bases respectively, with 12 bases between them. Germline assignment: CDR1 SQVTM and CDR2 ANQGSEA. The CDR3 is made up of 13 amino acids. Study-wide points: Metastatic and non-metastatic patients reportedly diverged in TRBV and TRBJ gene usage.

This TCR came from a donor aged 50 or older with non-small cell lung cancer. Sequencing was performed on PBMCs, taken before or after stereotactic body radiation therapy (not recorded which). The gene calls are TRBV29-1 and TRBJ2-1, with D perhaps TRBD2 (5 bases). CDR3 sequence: CSVDTSWSNEQFF. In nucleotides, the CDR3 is TGCAGCGTTGATACTAGTTGGTCCAATGAGCAGTTCTTC.